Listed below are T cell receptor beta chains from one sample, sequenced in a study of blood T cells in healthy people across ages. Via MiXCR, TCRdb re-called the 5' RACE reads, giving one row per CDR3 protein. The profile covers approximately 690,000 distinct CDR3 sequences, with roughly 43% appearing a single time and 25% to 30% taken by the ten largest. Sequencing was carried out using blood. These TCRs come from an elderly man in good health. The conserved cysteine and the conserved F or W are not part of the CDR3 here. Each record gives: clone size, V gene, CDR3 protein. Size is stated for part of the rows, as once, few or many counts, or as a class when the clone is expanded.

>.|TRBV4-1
ASSARTGVNLAIGYT
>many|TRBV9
ASSVGWGRNSPLH
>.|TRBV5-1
ASSLSADNYGYT
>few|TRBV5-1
ASWPSGQTYNEQF
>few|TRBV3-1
ASSQGLAGGPATKY
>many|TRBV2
ASIARDTDNYGYT
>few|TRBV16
ASSQTGGSYNSPLH
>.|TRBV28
ASRGRGIHGYT
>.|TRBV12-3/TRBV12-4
ASRQGLIAGELF
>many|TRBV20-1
SARDIGGQTYEQY
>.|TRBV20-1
SARNGGGHYEQY
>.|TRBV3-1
ASSPPGSSDEQF
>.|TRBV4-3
ASSQVGSPTDTQY
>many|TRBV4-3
ASSQEGARRYEELF
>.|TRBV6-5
ASRLFLRGETQY
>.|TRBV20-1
SAREGGLAGGRADTQY
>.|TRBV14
ASSQDRQVEQY
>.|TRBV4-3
ASSQDVSRVFWEKLF
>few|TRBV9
ASSVDAASGTDTQY
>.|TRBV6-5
ASSLSGVAYNEQF
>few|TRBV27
ASTERVSSYNEQF
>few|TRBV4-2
ASSHLRTGVGTDTQY
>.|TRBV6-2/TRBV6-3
ASSRHGLDYNEQF
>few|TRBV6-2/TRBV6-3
ASSYSGHAYGYT
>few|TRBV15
ATSRVGFGEETQY
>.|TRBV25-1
ASSEWGGQGAEAF
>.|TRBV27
ASSLVGARYNEQF
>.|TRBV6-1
ASSAGLAGGTDTQY
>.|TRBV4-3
ASSQRHSNTEAF
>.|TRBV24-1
ATSDPPSNEQF
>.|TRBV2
AGSITGGQETQY
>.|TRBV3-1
ASSPWGSGEETQY
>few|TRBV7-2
ASSLPLRTDRWGTQY
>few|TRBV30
AWSVGGGAVEQY
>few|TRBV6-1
ASSATGTGVFADTQY